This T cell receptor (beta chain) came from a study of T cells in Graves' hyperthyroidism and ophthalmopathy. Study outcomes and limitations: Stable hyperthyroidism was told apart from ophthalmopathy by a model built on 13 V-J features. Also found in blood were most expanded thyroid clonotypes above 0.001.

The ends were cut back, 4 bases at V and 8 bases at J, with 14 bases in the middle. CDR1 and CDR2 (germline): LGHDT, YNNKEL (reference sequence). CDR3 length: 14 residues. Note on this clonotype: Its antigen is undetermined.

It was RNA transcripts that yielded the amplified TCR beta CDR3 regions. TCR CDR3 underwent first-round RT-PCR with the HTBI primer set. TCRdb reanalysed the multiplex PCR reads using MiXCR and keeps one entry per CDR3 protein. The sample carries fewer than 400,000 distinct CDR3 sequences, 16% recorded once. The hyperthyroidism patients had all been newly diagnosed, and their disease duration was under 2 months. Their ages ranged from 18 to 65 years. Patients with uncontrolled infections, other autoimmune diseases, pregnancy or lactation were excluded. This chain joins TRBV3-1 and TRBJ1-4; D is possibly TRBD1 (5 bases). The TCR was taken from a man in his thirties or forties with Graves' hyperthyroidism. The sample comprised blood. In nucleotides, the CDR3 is TGTGCCAGCAGCCCCCCTGTCGGGGCAGAAAAACTGTTTTTT. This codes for CASSPPVGAEKLFF.